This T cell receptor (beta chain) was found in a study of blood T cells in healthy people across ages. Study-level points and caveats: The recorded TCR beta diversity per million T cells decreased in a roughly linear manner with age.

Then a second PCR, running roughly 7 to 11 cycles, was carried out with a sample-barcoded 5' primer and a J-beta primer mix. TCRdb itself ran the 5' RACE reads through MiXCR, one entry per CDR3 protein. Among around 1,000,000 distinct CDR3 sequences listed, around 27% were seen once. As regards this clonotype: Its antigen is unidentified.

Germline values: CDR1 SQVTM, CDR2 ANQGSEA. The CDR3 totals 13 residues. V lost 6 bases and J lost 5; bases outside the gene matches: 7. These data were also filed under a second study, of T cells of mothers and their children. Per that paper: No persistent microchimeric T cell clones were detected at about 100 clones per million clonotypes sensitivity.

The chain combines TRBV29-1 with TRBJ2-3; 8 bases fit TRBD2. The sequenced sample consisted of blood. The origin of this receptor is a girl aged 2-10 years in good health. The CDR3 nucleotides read TGCAGCGTCAAACGGAGCGGGGGAGATACGCAGTATTTT. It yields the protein CSVKRSGGDTQYF.